This T cell receptor beta chain was found in a study of blood T cell repertoires in COVID-19. At the level of the study: Spain, Italy and the United States supplied samples that represented acute and convalescent COVID-19. PBMCs, B-cell-depleted T cells, or T cells provided the cDNA or gDNA that made up the material.

CDR1 SGHTS and CDR2 YDEGEE come from the germline V gene. Trimming cost V 6 bases and J 8 bases, with 20 bases left between them. The CDR3 is 15 residues long. In the authors' methods: Estimates of nucleated cell counts were drawn from the amplification of reference gene primers. Produced via immunoSEQ multiplex PCR; TCRdb's table is partial and in-frame only. D and trimming come from the DNA, and the V and J calls and clone size come from that table. The table includes over 150,000 clones, about 73% detected once. This rearrangement joins TRBV5-8 to TRBJ1-4, with D perhaps TRBD1 (6 bases). The material sequenced was peripheral blood. This TCR was recovered from an elderly man with acute or convalescent COVID-19. The CDR3 reads CASNSGDPRGEKLFF. CDR3 in DNA: TGTGCCAGCAACTCCGGGGACCCGAGGGGGGAAAAACTGTTTTTT.